The TCR beta chain under discussion was sequenced for a study of neurological immune-mediated disorders. Study findings and constraints: None of the features examined (clinical or MRI) was associated with the multiple sclerosis repertoire cluster.

5'RACE generated cDNA with 10-nucleotide random UMIs. TCRdb independently ran MiXCR on the 5' RACE reads; one entry per CDR3 protein. The sample has approximately 51,000 distinct CDR3 sequences, over 3% seen once. Trimming took 4 bases from V and 4 from J; bases not matched to a gene: 6. Germline V gene lookup returns CDR1 SGHRS and CDR2 YFSETQ. There are 14 residues in the CDR3. Unsorted libraries were derived from 2 million PBMCs stored at -80 C. This clonotype was seen repeatedly, ten times or more. The antigen remains undetermined. The chain has TRBV5-1 and TRBJ1-1; 8 bases are shared with TRBD1. The receptor was derived from a man aged 40-49 years with multiple sclerosis. The source material was PBMCs. The CDR3 loop reads CASSQDRGGTEAFF. CDR3 bases: TGCGCCAGCAGCCAAGACAGGGGCGGCACTGAAGCTTTCTTT.